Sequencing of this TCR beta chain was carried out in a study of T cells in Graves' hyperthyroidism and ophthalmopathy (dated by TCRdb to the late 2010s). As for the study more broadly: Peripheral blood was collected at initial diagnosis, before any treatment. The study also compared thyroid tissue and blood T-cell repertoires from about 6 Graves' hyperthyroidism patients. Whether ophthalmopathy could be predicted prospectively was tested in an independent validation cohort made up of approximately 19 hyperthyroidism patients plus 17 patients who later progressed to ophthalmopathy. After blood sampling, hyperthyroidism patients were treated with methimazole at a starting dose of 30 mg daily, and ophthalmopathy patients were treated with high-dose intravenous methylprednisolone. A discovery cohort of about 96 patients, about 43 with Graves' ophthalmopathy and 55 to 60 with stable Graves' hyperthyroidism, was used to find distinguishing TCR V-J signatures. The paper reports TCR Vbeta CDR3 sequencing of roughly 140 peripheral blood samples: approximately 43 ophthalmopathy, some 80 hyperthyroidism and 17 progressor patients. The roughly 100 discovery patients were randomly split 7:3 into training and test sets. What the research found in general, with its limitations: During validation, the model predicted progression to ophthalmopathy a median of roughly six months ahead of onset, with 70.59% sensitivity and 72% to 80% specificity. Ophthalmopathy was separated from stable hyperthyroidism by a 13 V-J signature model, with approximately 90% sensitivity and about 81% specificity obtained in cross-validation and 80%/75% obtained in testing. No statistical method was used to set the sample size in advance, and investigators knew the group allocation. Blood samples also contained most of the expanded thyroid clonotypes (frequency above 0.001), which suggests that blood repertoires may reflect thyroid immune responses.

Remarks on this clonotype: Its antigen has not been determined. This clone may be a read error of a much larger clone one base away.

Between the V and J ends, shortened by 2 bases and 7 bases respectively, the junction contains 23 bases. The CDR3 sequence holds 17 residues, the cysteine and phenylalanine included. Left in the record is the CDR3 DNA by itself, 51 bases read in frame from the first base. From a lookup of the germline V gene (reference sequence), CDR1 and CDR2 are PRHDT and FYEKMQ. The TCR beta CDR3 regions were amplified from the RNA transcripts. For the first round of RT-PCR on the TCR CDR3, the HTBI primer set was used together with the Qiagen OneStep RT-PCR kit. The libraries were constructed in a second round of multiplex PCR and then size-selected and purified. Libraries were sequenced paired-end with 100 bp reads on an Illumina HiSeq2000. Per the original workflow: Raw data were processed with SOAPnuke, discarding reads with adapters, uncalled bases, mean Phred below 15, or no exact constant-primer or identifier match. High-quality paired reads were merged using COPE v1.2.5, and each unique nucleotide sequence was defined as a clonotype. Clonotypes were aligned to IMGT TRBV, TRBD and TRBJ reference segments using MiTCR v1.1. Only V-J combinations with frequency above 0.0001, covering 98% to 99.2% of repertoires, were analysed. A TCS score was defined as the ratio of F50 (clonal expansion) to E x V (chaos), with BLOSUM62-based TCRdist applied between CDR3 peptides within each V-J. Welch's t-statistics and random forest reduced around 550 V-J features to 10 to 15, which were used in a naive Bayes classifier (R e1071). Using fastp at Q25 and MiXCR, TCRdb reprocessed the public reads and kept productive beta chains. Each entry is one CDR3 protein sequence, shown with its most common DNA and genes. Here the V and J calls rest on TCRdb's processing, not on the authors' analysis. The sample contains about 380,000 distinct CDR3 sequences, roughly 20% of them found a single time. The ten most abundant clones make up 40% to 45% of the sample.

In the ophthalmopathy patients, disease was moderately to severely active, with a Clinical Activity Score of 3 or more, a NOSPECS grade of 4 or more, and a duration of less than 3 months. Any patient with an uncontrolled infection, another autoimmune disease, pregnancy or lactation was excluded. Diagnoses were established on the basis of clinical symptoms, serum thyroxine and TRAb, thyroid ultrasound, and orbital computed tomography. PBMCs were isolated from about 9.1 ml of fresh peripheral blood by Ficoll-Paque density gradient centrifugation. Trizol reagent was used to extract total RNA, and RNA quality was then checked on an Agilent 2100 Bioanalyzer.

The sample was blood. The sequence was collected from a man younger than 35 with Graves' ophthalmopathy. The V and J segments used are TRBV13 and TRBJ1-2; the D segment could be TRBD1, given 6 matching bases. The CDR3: CASSLLSEGGGYSGYTF. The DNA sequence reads TGTGCCAGCAGCTTACTGTCTGAAGGGGGGGGATACTCTGGCTACACCTTC.